The 26 T cell receptor beta chains given below trace back to one sample, sequenced in a study of T cell responses to AZD1222 COVID-19 vaccine. Some clones are missing from TCRdb's copy, which holds only in-frame ones; the method was immunoSEQ multiplex PCR. There are some 120,000 clones in the sample; 88% occur only once, and 4.5% to 6% lies in the top ten. This material consisted of peripheral blood, taken on day 0 of AZD1222 vaccination. Receptor source: an adult in good health.

This clone was detected a few times. The gene calls are TRBV6-6 and TRBJ1-5; D perhaps matches TRBD1 (6 bases). V was trimmed by 5 bases and J by 6 bases, leaving 23 bases between them. Germline V CDR1 and CDR2: MNHNY, SVGAGI (reference sequence). The CDR3 extends over 17 amino acids. CDR3 loop: CASSLKMGAGGGQPQHF. As DNA, the CDR3 is TGTGCCAGCAGTCTAAAAATGGGGGCAGGAGGAGGTCAGCCCCAGCATTTT.

This clone was picked up a small number of times. This sequence joins TRBV19 and TRBJ2-2, with 7 bases matching TRBD1. Unmatched junction bases numbered 9, after V lost 8 bases and J lost 3 bases. The CDR3 sequence is 15 residues long. Germline V gene data show CDR1 as LNHDA and CDR2 as SQIVND (reference sequence). Here the CDR3 DNA reads TGTGCCAGTGGACCGGGACAGACATACACCGGGGAGCTGTTTTTT. It codes for CASGPGQTYTGELFF.

The rearrangement uses TRBV19 and TRBJ1-1; the D is unclear. This CDR3 has 15 amino acids. Germline CDR1 LNHDA, CDR2 SQIVND (reference sequence). Deletions cut 3 bases from V and 3 bases from J, with 14 bases between. CDR3 residues: CASSISGVGDTEAFF. The CDR3 region has the DNA TGTGCCAGTAGTATTAGCGGGGTCGGGGACACTGAAGCTTTCTTT.

The V and J genes are TRBV27 and TRBJ2-3, with TRBD2 matching over 13 bases. The germline V gene encodes CDR1 MNHEY and CDR2 SMNVEV (reference sequence). V shed 5 bases and J 1 base; nucleotides not matched to a gene: 6. CDR3 length: 17 amino acids. The CDR3, as DNA: TGTGCCAGCAGTCGCCTAGGGACTAGCGGGGGCACAGATACGCAGTATTTT. It codes for CASSRLGTSGGTDTQYF.

This clone was found once. This chain connects TRBV11-3 to TRBJ2-2; D may be TRBD1 or TRBD2 (5 bases each). Trimming removed 5 bases from V and 4 bases from J, with 11 bases in between. This CDR3 comprises 14 residues. Germline V gene data show CDR1 as SGHNT and CDR2 as YENEEA. In nucleotides, the CDR3 is TGTGCCAGCAGCCCCGGGACCCGCACCGGGGAGCTGTTTTTT. This gives the protein CASSPGTRTGELFF. The full variable domain, in which reference TRBV11-3 and TRBJ2-2 provide the parts outside the CDR3, is EAGVVQSPRYKIIEKKQPVAFWCNPISGHNTLYWYLQNLGQGPELLIRYENEEAVDDSQLPKDRFSAERLKGVDSTLKIQPAELGDSAVYLCASSPGTRTGELFFGEGSRLTVL.

The chain uses TRBV29-1 and TRBJ1-1; 10 bases agree with TRBD1. This CDR3 contains 17 residues. Germline CDR1 reads SQVTM; CDR2 reads ANQGSEA. After removal of 0 bases from V and 3 bases from J, the junction contained 10 bases not matched to a gene. The CDR3 is CSVEEIGTGVLDTEAFF. The CDR3 DNA is TGCAGCGTTGAAGAAATAGGGACAGGGGTTCTGGACACTGAAGCTTTCTTT.

The chain recombines TRBV7-9 with TRBJ1-5; 10 nucleotides line up with TRBD1. The length of the CDR3 is 14 residues. The ends lost 4 bases at V and 6 bases at J; junction bases unmatched: 3. Germline V CDR1 and CDR2: SEHNR, FQNEAQ (reference sequence). The CDR3 nucleotides read TGTGCCAGCAGCTCCGGACAGGGGGGTCAGCCCCAGCATTTT. This codes for CASSSGQGGQPQHF.

The gene calls are TRBV15 and TRBJ2-7; D remains ambiguous. The CDR3 consists of 16 residues. Trimming left V 0 bases short and J 0 bases short, with 12 bases between. Germline V CDR1 and CDR2: LNHNV, YYDKDF (reference sequence). CDR3 nucleotides: TGTGCCACCAGCAGAGATCCACCCAGAAGCTCCTACGAGCAGTACTTC. It translates to CATSRDPPRSSYEQYF.

The gene calls are TRBV6-2 or TRBV6-3 and TRBJ2-2, with D perhaps being TRBD1 or TRBD2 (6 bases each). From germline, CDR1 is MNHEY and CDR2 SVGEGT. This CDR3 is built from 16 residues. With 4 bases removed from V and 7 bases from J, the gap between germline ends came to 19 bases. In nucleotides, the CDR3 is TGTGCCAGCAGTTCGGGGGCCTGGGGGCGTAGCGGGGAGCTGTTTTTT. Protein product: CASSSGAWGRSGELFF.

The V gene is TRBV29-1, the J gene TRBJ1-2, with a possible D match to TRBD1 (6 bases). The CDR3 spans 13 residues. Germline assignment: CDR1 SQVTM and CDR2 ANQGSEA. Deletions cut 4 bases from V and 8 bases from J, with 17 bases between. CDR3 DNA: TGCAGCGTTGGGGCCCGGGACAATCCAGGCTACACCTTC. Its protein product is CSVGARDNPGYTF.

The chain has TRBV30 and TRBJ1-2, with a possible D match to TRBD1 (6 bases). The CDR3 spans 13 residues. Per germline, CDR1 GTSNPN and CDR2 SVGIG (reference sequence). The CDR3 DNA reads TGTGCTAAAAAGGACAGAACTAACTATGGCTACACCTTC. As protein: CAKKDRTNYGYTF.

The genes are TRBV3-1 (or the pseudogene TRBV3-2) and TRBJ2-7, with 10 bases that match TRBD1. The germline gives CDR1 LGHDT, CDR2 YNNKEL (reference sequence). V lost 4 bases to trimming and J lost 3 bases; unmatched junction nucleotides: 3. The CDR3 has 14 residues. The CDR3 coding sequence is TGTGCCAGCAGCCGGGGACAGGGGTACTACGAGCAGTACTTC. It codes for CASSRGQGYYEQYF.

The chain uses TRBV10-1 and TRBJ1-6; 9 bases align to TRBD1. Germline V gene data show CDR1 as WNHNN and CDR2 as SYGVQD (reference sequence). Trimming removed 4 bases from V and 14 bases from J; junction bases left unmatched: 6. The CDR3 spans 13 residues. The CDR3 region is CASSGGQGSTLHF. Written as DNA, the CDR3 is TGCGCCAGCAGTGGGGGACAGGGAAGTACCCTCCACTTT.

Here the CDR3 reads CASSRDGPNEKLFF. CDR3 nucleotide sequence: TGTGCCAGCAGCCGGGACGGGCCGAATGAAAAACTGTTTTTT. The chain has TRBV7-9 and TRBJ1-4; tentatively, D is TRBD1 (5 bases). Deletions cut 5 bases from V and 5 bases from J, with 12 bases between. CDR3 length equals 14 residues. CDR1 SEHNR and CDR2 FQNEAQ come from the germline V gene (reference sequence).

The chain combines TRBV11-3 with TRBJ1-3, with D maybe TRBD1 (5 bases). V was trimmed by 4 bases and J by 0 bases, leaving 13 bases between them. Germline V gene data show CDR1 as SGHNT and CDR2 as YENEEA. The CDR3 consists of 16 residues. CDR3 sequence: CASSWGRALSGNTIYF. CDR3 nucleotide sequence: TGTGCCAGCAGCTGGGGACGGGCTCTCTCTGGAAACACCATATATTTT.

The V call is TRBV5-8, the J call TRBJ2-7; tentatively, D is TRBD1 or TRBD2 (5 bases each). The CDR3 totals 14 residues. The germline V gene has CDR1 SGHTS and CDR2 YDEGEE. Trimming cost V 1 base and J 0 bases, with 8 bases left between them. Written as DNA, the CDR3 is TGTGCCAGCAGCTTGCTAGGGACCTCCTACGAGCAGTACTTC. Translating gives CASSLLGTSYEQYF.

The chain links TRBV20-1 to TRBJ1-2; possibly TRBD1 for D (5 bases). Trimming took 4 bases from V and 0 from J, leaving 9 bases between them. This CDR3 comprises 13 residues. Per germline, CDR1 DFQATT and CDR2 SNEGSKA (reference sequence). The CDR3 protein is CSAIEGPNYGYTF. CDR3 nucleotide sequence: TGCAGTGCTATTGAGGGACCTAACTATGGCTACACCTTC.

This clone was recorded once. The V and J genes are TRBV19 and TRBJ1-3, with 7 bases matching TRBD1. CDR1 and CDR2 from the germline V gene are LNHDA and SQIVND (reference sequence). This CDR3 has 16 residues. V lost 4 bases, J lost 2 bases, and 8 bases stayed unmatched. In nucleotides, the CDR3 is TGTGCCAGTAGTAAGTGGGAGGGGGCGACTGGAAACACCATATATTTT. Translated: CASSKWEGATGNTIYF.

V is TRBV6-1 and J is TRBJ1-5; D gene uncertain. The germline V and J ends were trimmed by 2 bases and 4 bases, with 12 bases remaining between them. Germline CDR1 MNHNS, CDR2 SASEGT. This CDR3 has 15 amino acids. CDR3 coding DNA: TGTGCCAGCAGTGAAAGGATCGCGGGAAATCAGCCCCAGCATTTT. Translated: CASSERIAGNQPQHF.

V is TRBV12-3 or TRBV12-4 and J is TRBJ2-3; D uncertain. The CDR3 is 12 amino acids. With 8 bases removed from V and 2 bases from J, the gap between germline ends came to 8 bases. This CDR3 is CASGSVTDTQYF. In DNA form, the CDR3 reads TGTGCCAGCGGGTCCGTCACAGATACGCAGTATTTT.

This clone was seen a few times. This chain uses TRBV19 with TRBJ1-5; D unclear. Germline CDR1 LNHDA, CDR2 SQIVND (reference sequence). This CDR3 comprises 15 residues. V lost 3 bases and J 1 base, leaving 10 bases between the germline ends. In DNA, the CDR3 is TGTGCCAGTAGTATGGGTTTAGCGAGCAATCAGCCCCAGCATTTT. This codes for CASSMGLASNQPQHF.

The V and J genes are TRBV7-2 and TRBJ2-1; 10 bases are shared with TRBD2. The CDR3 contains 15 residues. Germline V gene lookup returns CDR1 SGHTA and CDR2 FQGNSA. Trimming at V came to 1 base and at J to 8 bases, leaving 5 bases not matched to a gene. The CDR3 DNA is TGTGCCAGCAGCTTAGAACTAGCGGGGACGGATGAGCAGTTCTTC. Protein: CASSLELAGTDEQFF.

The chain employs TRBV5-6 and TRBJ1-2; possible D gene TRBD1, 6 bases. Trimming left V 4 bases short and J 2 bases short, with 12 bases between. Germline CDR1 reads SGHDT; CDR2 reads YYEEEE. The CDR3 sequence is 14 residues long. DNA of the CDR3: TGTGCCAGCAGCGGAGGGGGAGCCAACTATGGCTACACCTTC. Amino acids: CASSGGGANYGYTF.

The chain recombines TRBV6-1 with TRBJ1-2; no definite D call. V was cut by 2 bases and J by 13 bases, with 14 bases left in between. There are 12 residues in the CDR3. Germline CDR1 is MNHNS and CDR2 is SASEGT. This CDR3 reads CASSEREGDRTF. In DNA form, the CDR3 reads TGTGCCAGCAGTGAAAGGGAGGGTGATCGCACCTTC.

This chain joins TRBV2 and TRBJ2-3; unclear D gene. V lost 2 bases, J lost 2 bases, and 2 bases lay in between. The CDR3 spans 12 residues. Germline V gene lookup returns CDR1 SNHLY and CDR2 FYNNEI. CDR3 in DNA: TGTGCCAGCAGTGAACTCACAGATACGCAGTATTTT. Amino acid sequence: CASSELTDTQYF.

This clone was counted a single time. The chain uses TRBV6-5 and TRBJ1-1, with D possibly TRBD1 on 5 matching bases. Trimming pared 8 bases from V and 2 bases from J, leaving 12 bases between. Germline V lookup: CDR1 MNHEY, CDR2 SVGAGI. The CDR3 is 13 amino acids. Here the CDR3 reads CASRKTVNTEAFF. The CDR3 DNA sequence: TGTGCCAGCCGTAAGACAGTTAACACTGAAGCTTTCTTT.